These T cell receptor beta chains were read from a single sample in a study of T cell changes during pregnancy in multiple sclerosis. Sequencing used immunoSEQ multiplex PCR; TCRdb keeps in-frame clones, though not all of them. The data hold about 61,000 clones, with 88% observed a single time. Sequenced material: peripheral blood, taken in the first trimester of pregnancy. Receptors originate from a female donor with multiple sclerosis, enrolled in a pregnancy study. Both conserved end residues are part of each CDR3. Fields, in order: D gene, J gene, V gene, clone size, CDR3 DNA, CDR3 protein. A D gene is named only where the DNA matches it firmly. The size entry is marked missing in some rows and otherwise reads once, few, many or a size class.

>.|TRBJ2-1|TRBV7-2|.
TGTGCCAGCAGCTTAGGGCAGGGTAGAGGTGAGCAGTTCTTC
CASSLGQGRGEQFF
>.|TRBJ1-2|TRBV7-2|.
TGTGCCAGCAGCGCACAGAACTATGGCTACACCTTC
CASSAQNYGYTF
>.|TRBJ2-7|TRBV6-5|.
TGTGCCAGCAGTTACACCGGGGGCGAGCAGTACTTC
CASSYTGGEQYF
>TRBD2|TRBJ2-3|TRBV7-3|.
TGTGCCAGCAGCCTTGCGGGAGGAGGAGATACGCAGTATTTT
CASSLAGGGDTQYF
>.|TRBJ2-2|TRBV7-9|.
TGTGCCAGCAGCTCCTGGGACTCGAACACCGGGGAGCTGTTTTTT
CASSSWDSNTGELFF
>.|TRBJ2-5|TRBV4-1|.
TGCGCCAGCAGCCAAGAATTAGTCCAAGAGACCCAGTACTTC
CASSQELVQETQYF
>TRBD1|TRBJ1-2|TRBV7-8|once
TGTGCCAGCAGCTTAGTCGGGACAGGGTATGCGTTCACCTTC
CASSLVGTGYAFTF
>TRBD1|TRBJ1-5|TRBV27|once
TGTGCCAGCAGTCCAAGGACAGGGCGCCGTCAGCCCCAGCATTTT
CASSPRTGRRQPQHF
>TRBD2|TRBJ2-1|TRBV28|.
TGTGCCAGCAGCTTACTCACCGGGACTAGCTACGTGGACTCCTACAATGAGCAGTTCTTC
CASSLLTGTSYVDSYNEQFF
>.|TRBJ1-5|TRBV30|few
TGTGCCTGGAAGAAAAGATCAGGGGAAAATCAGCCCCAGCATTTT
CAWKKRSGENQPQHF
>.|TRBJ1-1|TRBV9|.
TGTGCCAGCAGCGTAGGGGGCAGGGGAACCACTGAAGCTTTCTTT
CASSVGGRGTTEAFF
>.|TRBJ2-7|TRBV4-3|.
TGCGCCAGCAGCCCTACTTTGGGAGGAGGGCAGTACTTC
CASSPTLGGGQYF
>.|TRBJ1-5|TRBV5-1|.
TGCGCCAGCAGCTTGGAACAGGGAAATCAGCCCCAGCATTTT
CASSLEQGNQPQHF
>.|TRBJ1-1|TRBV2|once
TGTGCCAGCAGCAACACAGGTGGAACTGAAGCTTTCTTT
CASSNTGGTEAFF
>.|TRBJ2-2|TRBV10-1|.
TGCGCCAGCAAGGAGGCCACATTCACCGGGGAGCTGTTTTTT
CASKEATFTGELFF
>TRBD1|TRBJ2-1|TRBV16|.
TGTGCCAGCAGCCCCTCGTGGACAGGGGGCTACAATGAGCAGTTCTTC
CASSPSWTGGYNEQFF
>.|TRBJ2-5|TRBV29-1|.
TGCAGCGTTTCGAATTTTGTAAATTTACTAGAGACCCAGTACTTC
CSVSNFVNLLETQYF
>TRBD2|TRBJ2-3|TRBV18|.
TGTGCCAGCTCACCGGGGCTAGCGGGAGATACGCAGTATTTT
CASSPGLAGDTQYF
>TRBD1|TRBJ1-2|TRBV30|.
TGTGCCTGGACCAAAACAGGGGTTTACTATGGCTACACCTTC
CAWTKTGVYYGYTF
>TRBD2|TRBJ2-1|TRBV18|.
TGTGCCAGCTCTACTAGCGGGAGGCCGTACAATGAGCAGTTCTTC
CASSTSGRPYNEQFF
>TRBD2|TRBJ2-5|TRBV30|once
TGTGCCTGGAGCGGACTAGAGGAGACCCAGTACTTC
CAWSGLEETQYF
>.|TRBJ2-3|TRBV10-2|.
TGCGCCAGCAGTGAGTCGAGGGGCACAGATACGCAGTATTTT
CASSESRGTDTQYF
>.|TRBJ2-3|TRBV9|once
TGTGCCAGCAGCGTAGAGGTGGACTTCACAGATACGCAGTATTTT
CASSVEVDFTDTQYF
>TRBD2|TRBJ2-5|TRBV7-7|.
TGTGCTAGCAGCTTCGGTAGCGGGAGGAAAGAGACCCAGTACTTC
CASSFGSGRKETQYF
>.|TRBJ2-7|TRBV2|once
TGTGCCAGCAGTGCAGGCTACGAGCAGTACTTC
CASSAGYEQYF
>.|TRBJ2-3|TRBV10-1|.
TGCGCCAGCAGTGGCGGCGGGGGCCCCTCAGATACGCAGTATTTT
CASSGGGGPSDTQYF
>.|TRBJ1-1|TRBV7-9|.
TGTGCCAGCAGCGTACAGGCGAACACTGAAGCTTTCTTT
CASSVQANTEAFF
>TRBD1|TRBJ1-2|TRBV19|.
TGTGCCAGTAGTAACGACAGGGAGTTCGATGGCTACACCTTC
CASSNDREFDGYTF
>TRBD2|TRBJ2-3|TRBV5-1|.
TGCGCCAGCAGCCCCGGGGCTAGCGGGCCCTCGGTTACGCAGTATTTT
CASSPGASGPSVTQYF
>TRBD1|TRBJ1-2|TRBV5-1|.
TGCGCCAGCAGCCCCCCGGGACAGGGATTATATGGCTACACCTTC
CASSPPGQGLYGYTF
>TRBD2|TRBJ2-7|TRBV23-1|.
TGCGCCAGCACCATAAAGAAAAGAGGGACTAGCGGCATATACGAGCAGTACTTC
CASTIKKRGTSGIYEQYF
>.|TRBJ2-5|TRBV7-7|.
TGTGCCAGCAGCTTAGAGCTCTCGGAGACCCAGTACTTC
CASSLELSETQYF
>TRBD2|TRBJ2-2|TRBV10-3|.
TGTGCCACCACCGGCGGACTAGCGGACACCGGGGAGCTGTTTTTT
CATTGGLADTGELFF
>TRBD1|TRBJ1-2|TRBV19|.
TGTGCCAGTAGTATGGGACAGACCATTTATGGCTACACCTTC
CASSMGQTIYGYTF
>.|TRBJ1-5|TRBV4-2|.
TGTGCCAGCAGCCAAGACAGCGGGGAGCCCCAGCATTTT
CASSQDSGEPQHF
>TRBD1|TRBJ1-5|TRBV6-4|.
TGTGCCAGCAGTGACTCGGCAGGGGGCTCGGGGCCCCAGCATTTT
CASSDSAGGSGPQHF
>TRBD1|TRBJ2-5|TRBV30|many
TGTGCCTGGAGTCCGACAGGGCGTCAAGAGACCCAGTACTTC
CAWSPTGRQETQYF
>TRBD1|TRBJ1-1|TRBV5-1|.
TGCGCCAGCAGCTCCCAGGGGACAGGCGGCACTGAAGCTTTCTTT
CASSSQGTGGTEAFF
>TRBD2|TRBJ2-2|TRBV9|.
TGTGCCAGCAGCATCCTAGCGGGAGAGGCCGGGGAGCTGTTTTTT
CASSILAGEAGELFF
>TRBD2|TRBJ2-3|TRBV5-4|.
TGTGCCAGCAGCAAACCGGGACTAGCGGGAGATACGCAGTATTTT
CASSKPGLAGDTQYF